This TCR beta chain comes out of a study of shared clonotypes between healthy human individuals. Germline CDR1 reads LNHDA; CDR2 reads SQIVND (reference sequence). The V end lost 6 bases, the J end lost 0 bases, and 9 bases lay between the germline ends. The CDR3 has 15 residues. The naive CD8 subset, CD45RO-negative cells positively selected for CCR7, excluded terminally differentiated effector memory CD45RA+ cells. The table came from immunoSEQ multiplex PCR; TCRdb's copy has only in-frame clones and leaves some out. The sample has 650,000 to 800,000 clones; about 91% are singletons. The sequenced sample consisted of naive CD8+ T cells sorted from blood. The chain employs TRBV19 and TRBJ2-6; D perhaps matches TRBD2 (6 bases). This TCR was recovered from a young man in good health. CDR3 DNA: TGTGCCAGTAGACTGGGGGGCTCTGGGGCCAACGTCCTGACTTTC. Translation gives CASRLGGSGANVLTF. The entire variable domain, with the rest obtained from reference TRBV19 and TRBJ2-6, is as follows: DGGITQSPKYLFRKEGQNVTLSCEQNLNHDAMYWYRQDPGQGLRLIYYSQIVNDFQKGDIAEGYSVSREKKESFPLTVTSAQKNPTAFYLCASRLGGSGANVLTFGAGSRLTVL.